Listed below are T cell receptor beta chains from one sample, sequenced in a study of CD8 T cells in ankylosing spondylitis. TCRdb re-called the 5' RACE reads through MiXCR, storing one row per CDR3 protein. Of more than 110,000 distinct CDR3 sequences in the sample, roughly 8% were seen once. The material sequenced was synovial fluid, either unsorted or a sorted T cell fraction (not recorded which). The receptors were sampled from a male donor with ankylosing spondylitis. Each CDR3 is given with its conserved first and last residue. A D gene is named only where the DNA matches it firmly. Clone size, where shown, is once, few, many, or a class for clones that have expanded.

clone_size	v_call	j_call	d_call	cdr3_aa	cdr3_nt
-	TRBV2	TRBJ2-5	-	CASSRGHRQETQYF	TGTGCCAGCAGTAGGGGACATAGACAAGAGACCCAGTACTTC
-	TRBV4-2	TRBJ1-5	TRBD1	CASSQYFRGINQPQHF	TGTGCCAGCAGCCAATATTTCAGGGGGATAAATCAGCCCCAGCATTTT
-	TRBV5-6	TRBJ2-7	-	CASSLGGRRSYEQYF	TGTGCCAGCAGCTTAGGGGGACGCCGCTCCTACGAGCAGTACTTC
-	TRBV28	TRBJ2-4	TRBD1	CASSLSGGLNIQYF	TGTGCCAGCAGTTTATCAGGGGGTCTTAACATTCAGTACTTC
-	TRBV5-1	TRBJ2-7	-	CASSAQGGEQYF	TGCGCCAGCAGCGCCCAGGGGGGCGAGCAGTACTTC
many	TRBV6-1	TRBJ1-2	-	CASSPVGQVYGYTF	TGTGCCAGCAGCCCGGTGGGGCAGGTTTATGGCTACACCTTC
-	TRBV11-2	TRBJ2-3	-	CASSLDRRHTQYF	TGTGCCAGCAGCCTGGACCGCCGACATACGCAGTATTTT
-	TRBV20-1	TRBJ2-1	TRBD2	CSARVVLAGGNEQFF	TGCAGTGCTAGAGTTGTACTAGCGGGGGGCAATGAGCAGTTCTTC
many	TRBV24-1	TRBJ2-5	-	CATSDLSSDRKTQYF	TGTGCCACCAGTGATTTATCATCGGATAGGAAGACCCAGTACTTC
-	TRBV9	TRBJ1-2	TRBD1	CASSPRDRGVKGYTF	TGTGCCAGCAGCCCGCGAGACAGGGGAGTAAAGGGCTACACCTTC
many	TRBV7-6	TRBJ2-7	TRBD1	CASSFEVFGTGTGLYEQYF	TGTGCCAGCAGCTTCGAGGTTTTCGGGACCGGGACAGGACTCTACGAGCAGTACTTC
once	TRBV20-1	TRBJ2-3	-	CSAEMDIATDTQYF	TGCAGTGCTGAAATGGACATTGCGACAGATACGCAGTATTTT
-	TRBV10-3	TRBJ2-3	-	CAISETMGQPRTQYF	TGTGCCATCAGTGAGACAATGGGCCAACCGAGGACGCAGTATTTT
few	TRBV7-2	TRBJ1-2	-	CASRRPSGNNGYTF	TGTGCCAGCCGGCGACCATCAGGGAATAATGGCTACACCTTC
few	TRBV7-9	TRBJ2-2	-	CASSLGERELFF	TGTGCCAGCAGTCTGGGGGAAAGGGAGCTGTTTTTT
-	TRBV5-8	TRBJ2-2	TRBD1	CASSLRRGPGELFF	TGTGCCAGCAGCTTGCGCAGGGGGCCCGGGGAGCTGTTTTTT
-	TRBV27	TRBJ1-5	-	CASSPLRAGGNQPQHF	TGTGCCAGCAGCCCTTTAAGGGCTGGAGGCAATCAGCCCCAGCATTTT
-	TRBV6-1	TRBJ1-2	TRBD1	CASSPDREAYGYTF	TGTGCCAGCAGTCCCGACAGGGAGGCCTATGGCTACACCTTC
many	TRBV20-1	TRBJ2-5	-	CSASTKETQYF	TGCAGTGCTAGTACTAAAGAGACCCAGTACTTC
-	TRBV6-5	TRBJ2-3	-	CASSYSRGDTDTQYF	TGTGCCAGCAGTTACTCAAGGGGGGACACAGATACGCAGTATTTT
few	TRBV6-5	TRBJ2-4	-	CASSYPRDRQNIQYF	TGTGCCAGCAGTTACCCCAGGGACCGACAAAACATTCAGTACTTC
many	TRBV11-1	TRBJ1-1	-	CASSQGGAPNTEAFF	TGTGCCAGCAGCCAAGGGGGGGCTCCGAACACTGAAGCTTTCTTT
few	TRBV3-1	TRBJ2-4	TRBD2	CASSPAPGTSGTAKNIQYF	TGTGCCAGCAGCCCTGCACCCGGGACTAGCGGGACAGCCAAAAACATTCAGTACTTC